The present entry profiles one TCR beta chain with its context. This receptor's antigen is unknown. One junction end disagrees with the germline gene, perhaps due to a read error. The CDR3 numbers 14 residues from cysteine through phenylalanine. Kept here is only the CDR3 DNA, which spans 42 bases and is read in frame from base 1. CDR1 and CDR2, per the germline V gene (reference sequence), are LGHDT and YNNKEL. The immunoSEQ Assay, a bias-controlled multiplex PCR, was used to amplify TCRbeta CDR3 regions from genomic DNA. On the authors' methods: The number of nucleated cells in each sample was estimated by amplification of reference gene primers within the assay. To quantify the absolute abundance of each unique TCRbeta CDR3 rearrangement, sequence reads were collapsed and filtered. For each sample, productive Simpson clonality was calculated as the square root of Simpson's diversity index over productive rearrangements. The immuneACCESS repertoire file appears here via TCRdb, limited to in-frame rearrangements. These files lack a portion of the clones; in checked studies, under half of the deficit traces to unresolved V genes, and the cause of the others is not known. D and trimming were read from the DNA, whereas the V and J calls and clone size are those reported in that table. This sample is represented by a few hundred thousand clones; around 90% of them were singletons. Of the sample, 2.5% to 3.5% falls within the top ten clones.

This specimen belongs to a study of blood T cell repertoires in COVID-19 (dated by TCRdb to the early 2020s). Regarding the research as a whole: The collaborator samples originated in the United States, Italy and Spain and spanned the acute and convalescent phases of COVID-19. HLA class I and class II types, where available, came from metadata supplied by the sample provider rather than from assay-based typing. The samples were drawn from the first 160 participants of the ongoing ImmuneRACE study and from more than 1,000 subjects provided by 6 global collaborators. The prospective study material was composed of cDNA or gDNA derived from T cells, B-cell-depleted T cells, or PBMCs. A freely available public database, intended as a resource for researchers studying the immune response to SARS-CoV-2, is where the repertoires were released. The sample metadata nearly always contained a de-identified subject ID, COVID-19 status, age in years and sex. Subjects who had been exposed to COVID-19, were actively infected with it, or had recovered from it provided the deeply sampled blood TCRbeta repertoires that made up the dataset. What the research found in general, with its limitations: The quantity of clinical and demographic metadata differed by source and by participant and was supplied without curation.

At one collaborating source in Seattle, patients were enrolled during active infection and were followed longitudinally through the course of disease. Each collaborating institution followed its own protocols to collect whole blood in K2EDTA tubes. For TCRbeta analysis, collaborators shipped samples as frozen whole blood, isolated PBMCs, or DNA extracted from either of those sample types. Material: peripheral blood. The TCR comes from a woman under 40 with COVID-19, enrolled during active disease. Recombination connected TRBV3-1 (or the pseudogene TRBV3-2) to TRBJ2-7; 9 central bases correspond to TRBD2. The sequenced DNA: TGTGCCAGCAGGCAAGCGGGAGGACCCTACGAGCAGTACTTC. This is translated as CASRQAGGPYEQYF.